This TCR beta chain emerged from a study of T cells in Graves' hyperthyroidism and ophthalmopathy. Study observations and caveats: Most thyroid clonotypes expanded above 0.001 were also detected in blood.

V lost 1 base to trimming and J lost 7 bases, with 11 bases between them. There are 14 residues in the CDR3. Germline lookup yields CDR1 LNHNV and CDR2 YYDKDF (reference sequence). Using RNA transcripts as the source, TCR beta CDR3 regions were amplified. The TCR CDR3 was amplified in a first-round RT-PCR using the HTBI primer set. TCRdb re-called the multiplex PCR reads through MiXCR, storing one row per CDR3 protein. The sample includes about 560,000 distinct CDR3 sequences, roughly 17% of them seen just once. This clonotype was detected only once. Its antigen is not identified. V gene TRBV15 combines with J gene TRBJ2-1; TRBD1 might be the D (5 bases). Sequencing used blood. The source of this sequence is a woman between 18 and 29 years old with Graves' hyperthyroidism. This CDR3 reads CATSRADTANEQFF. CDR3 nucleotides: TGTGCCACCAGCAGAGCGGACACGGCGAATGAGCAGTTCTTC.